The source of this T cell receptor (beta chain) is a study of CD8 T cells in ankylosing spondylitis. 5'-RACE, quantitative and with molecular barcodes, yielded the TCR beta libraries. TCRdb processed the 5' RACE reads anew with MiXCR; each CDR3 protein has one entry. Of about 90,000 distinct CDR3 sequences in the sample, about 8.3% are singletons; the top ten hold over 25%. This CDR3 has 13 amino acids. Germline V gene sequence: CDR1 SQVTM, CDR2 ANQGSEA. V lost 7 bases, J lost 6 bases, and 7 bases stayed unmatched. Concerning this clonotype itself: Its antigen is not known.

Study-level points and caveats: CD8+ cells made up the disease-linked clones, which were relatively rare in peripheral blood. Matched synovial fluid from ankylosing spondylitis patients was reported to be enriched for disease-linked clones. In ankylosing spondylitis blood, a motif of eight highly homologous TCR beta variants appeared characteristic.

J is TRBJ2-1 and V is TRBV29-1; 9 bases fit TRBD1. Material for sequencing was blood, either unsorted or a sorted T cell fraction (not recorded which). The sequence was collected from a male donor with ankylosing spondylitis. The CDR3 region is CSATGGGINEQFF. DNA for the CDR3: TGCAGCGCTACAGGGGGCGGTATCAATGAGCAGTTCTTC.